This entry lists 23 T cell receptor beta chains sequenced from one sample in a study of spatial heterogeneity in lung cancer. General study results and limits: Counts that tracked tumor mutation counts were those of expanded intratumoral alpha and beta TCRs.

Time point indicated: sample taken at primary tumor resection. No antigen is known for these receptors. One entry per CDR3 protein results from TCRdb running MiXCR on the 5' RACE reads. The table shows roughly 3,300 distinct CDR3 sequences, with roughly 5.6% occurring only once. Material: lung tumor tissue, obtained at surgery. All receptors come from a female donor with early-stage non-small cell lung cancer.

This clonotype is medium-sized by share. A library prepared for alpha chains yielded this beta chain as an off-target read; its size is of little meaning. CDR3: CAIRERTGGKSEQYF. CDR3 coding DNA: TGTGCCATCAGAGAGAGGACAGGGGGTAAGTCGGAGCAGTACTTC. The chain recombines TRBV10-3 with TRBJ2-7; TRBD1 agrees at 10 bases. Germline CDR1 ENHRY, CDR2 SYGVKD. This CDR3 is built from 15 residues. Germline trimming cut 6 bases from V and 7 bases from J; bases unmatched to any gene: 12.

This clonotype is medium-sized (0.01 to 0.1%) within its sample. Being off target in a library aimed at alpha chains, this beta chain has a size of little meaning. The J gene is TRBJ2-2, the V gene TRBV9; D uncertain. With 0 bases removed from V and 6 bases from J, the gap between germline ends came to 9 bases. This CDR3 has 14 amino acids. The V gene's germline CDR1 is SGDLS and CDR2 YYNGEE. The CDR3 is CASSVAGSPGELFF. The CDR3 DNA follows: TGTGCCAGCAGCGTAGCCGGTTCCCCCGGGGAGCTGTTTTTT.

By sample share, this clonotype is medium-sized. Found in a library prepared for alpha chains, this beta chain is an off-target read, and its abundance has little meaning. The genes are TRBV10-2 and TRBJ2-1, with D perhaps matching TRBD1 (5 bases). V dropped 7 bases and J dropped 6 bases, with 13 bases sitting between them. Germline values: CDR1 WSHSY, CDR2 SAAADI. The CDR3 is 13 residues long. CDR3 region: CASIDQGSNEQFF. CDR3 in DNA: TGCGCCAGCATTGACCAGGGCTCCAATGAGCAGTTCTTC.

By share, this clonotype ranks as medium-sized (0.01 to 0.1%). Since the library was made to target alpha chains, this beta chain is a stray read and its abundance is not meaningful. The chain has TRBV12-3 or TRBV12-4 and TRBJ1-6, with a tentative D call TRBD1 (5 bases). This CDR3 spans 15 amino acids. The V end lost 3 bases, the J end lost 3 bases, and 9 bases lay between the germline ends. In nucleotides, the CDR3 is TGTGCCAGCAGTTTTGGGGGTGGCTATAATTCACCCCTCCACTTT. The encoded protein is CASSFGGGYNSPLHF.

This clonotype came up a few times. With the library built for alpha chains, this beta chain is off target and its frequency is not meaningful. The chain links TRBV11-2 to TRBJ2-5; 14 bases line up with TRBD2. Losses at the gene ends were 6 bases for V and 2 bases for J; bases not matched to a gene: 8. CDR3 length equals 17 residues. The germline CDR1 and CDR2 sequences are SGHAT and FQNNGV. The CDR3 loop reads CASSLGTSGGPQETQYF. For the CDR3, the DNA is TGTGCCAGCAGTTTGGGGACTAGCGGGGGACCTCAAGAGACCCAGTACTTC.

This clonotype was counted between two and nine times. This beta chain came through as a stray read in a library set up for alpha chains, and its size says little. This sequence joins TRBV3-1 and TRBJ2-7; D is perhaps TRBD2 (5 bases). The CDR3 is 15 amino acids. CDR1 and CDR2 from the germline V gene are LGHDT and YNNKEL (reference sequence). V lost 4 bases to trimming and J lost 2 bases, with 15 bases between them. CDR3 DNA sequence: TGTGCCAGCAGCCCTGGACTCATTGACGCCTACGAGCAGTACTTC. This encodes CASSPGLIDAYEQYF.

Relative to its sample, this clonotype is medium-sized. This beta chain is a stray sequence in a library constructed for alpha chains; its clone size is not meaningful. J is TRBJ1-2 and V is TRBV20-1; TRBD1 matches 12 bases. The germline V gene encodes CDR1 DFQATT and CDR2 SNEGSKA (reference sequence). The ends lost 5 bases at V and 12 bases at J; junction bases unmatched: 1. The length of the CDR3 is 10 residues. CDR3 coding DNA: TGCAGTGCTGGGGACAGGGGGCACACCTTC. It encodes CSAGDRGHTF.

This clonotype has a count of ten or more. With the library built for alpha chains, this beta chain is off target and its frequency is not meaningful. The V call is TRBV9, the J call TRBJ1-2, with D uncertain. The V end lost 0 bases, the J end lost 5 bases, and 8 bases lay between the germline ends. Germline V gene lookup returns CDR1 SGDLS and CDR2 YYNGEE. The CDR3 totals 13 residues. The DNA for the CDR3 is TGTGCCAGCAGCGTAGGACCGACATATGGCTACACCTTC. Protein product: CASSVGPTYGYTF.

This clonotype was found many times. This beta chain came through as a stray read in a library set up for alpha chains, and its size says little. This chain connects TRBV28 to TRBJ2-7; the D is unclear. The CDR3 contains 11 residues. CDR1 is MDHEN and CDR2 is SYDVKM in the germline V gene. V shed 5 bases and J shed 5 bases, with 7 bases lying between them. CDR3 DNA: TGTGCCAGCAGTCTCTCTAACGAGCAGTACTTC. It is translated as CASSLSNEQYF.

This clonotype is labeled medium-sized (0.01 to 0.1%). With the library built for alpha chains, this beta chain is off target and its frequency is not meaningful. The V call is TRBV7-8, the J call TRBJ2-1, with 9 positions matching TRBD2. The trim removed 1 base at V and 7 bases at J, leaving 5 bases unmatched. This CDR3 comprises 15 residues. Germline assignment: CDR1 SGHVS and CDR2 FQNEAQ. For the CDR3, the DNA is TGTGCCAGCAGCTTAGGTGGCGGGAGGGCAAATGAGCAGTTCTTC. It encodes CASSLGGGRANEQFF.

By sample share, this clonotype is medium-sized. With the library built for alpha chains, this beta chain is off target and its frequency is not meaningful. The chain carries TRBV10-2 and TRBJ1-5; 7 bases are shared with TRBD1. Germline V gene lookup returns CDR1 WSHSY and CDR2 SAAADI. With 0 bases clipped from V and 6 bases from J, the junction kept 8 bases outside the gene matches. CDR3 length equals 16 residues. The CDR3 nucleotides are TGCGCCAGCAGTGAGTCGAGGGGGCGAATACCTCAGCCCCAGCATTTT. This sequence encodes CASSESRGRIPQPQHF.

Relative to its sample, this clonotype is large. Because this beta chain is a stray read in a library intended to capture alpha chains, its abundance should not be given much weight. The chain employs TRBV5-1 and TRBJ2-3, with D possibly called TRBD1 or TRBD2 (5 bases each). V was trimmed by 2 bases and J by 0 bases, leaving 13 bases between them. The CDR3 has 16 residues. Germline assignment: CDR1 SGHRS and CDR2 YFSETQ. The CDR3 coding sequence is TGCGCCAGCAGCTTTTGGGGGAGCGCGAGCACAGATACGCAGTATTTT. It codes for CASSFWGSASTDTQYF.

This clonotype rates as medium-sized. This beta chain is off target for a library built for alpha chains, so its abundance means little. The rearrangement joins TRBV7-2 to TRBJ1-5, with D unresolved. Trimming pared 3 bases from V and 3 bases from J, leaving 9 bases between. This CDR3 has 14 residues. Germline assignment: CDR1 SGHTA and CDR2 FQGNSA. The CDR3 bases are TGTGCCAGCAGCTTCGGTGTTTCCAATCAGCCCCAGCATTTT. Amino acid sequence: CASSFGVSNQPQHF.

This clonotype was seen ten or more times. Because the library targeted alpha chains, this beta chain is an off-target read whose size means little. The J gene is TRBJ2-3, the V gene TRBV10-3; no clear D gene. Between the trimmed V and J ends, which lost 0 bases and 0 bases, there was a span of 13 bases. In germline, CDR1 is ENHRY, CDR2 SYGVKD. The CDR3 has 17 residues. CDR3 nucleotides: TGTGCCATCAGTGAGTCATTAGGGCCGGGTAGCACAGATACGCAGTATTTT. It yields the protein CAISESLGPGSTDTQYF.

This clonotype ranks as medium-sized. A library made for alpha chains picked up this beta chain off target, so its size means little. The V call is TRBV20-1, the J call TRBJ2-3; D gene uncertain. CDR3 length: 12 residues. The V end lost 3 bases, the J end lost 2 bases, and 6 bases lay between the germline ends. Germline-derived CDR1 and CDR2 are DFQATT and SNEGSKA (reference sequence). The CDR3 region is CSASGTTDTQYF. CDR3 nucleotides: TGCAGTGCTAGCGGCACCACAGATACGCAGTATTTT.

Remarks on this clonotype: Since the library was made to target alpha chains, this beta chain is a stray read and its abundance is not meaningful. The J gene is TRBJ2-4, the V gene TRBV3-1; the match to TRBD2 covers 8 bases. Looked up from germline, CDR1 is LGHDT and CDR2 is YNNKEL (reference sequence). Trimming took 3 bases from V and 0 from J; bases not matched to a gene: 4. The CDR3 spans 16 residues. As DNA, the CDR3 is TGTGCCAGCAGCCATCAACTAGCGGTAGCCAAAAACATTCAGTACTTC. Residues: CASSHQLAVAKNIQYF.

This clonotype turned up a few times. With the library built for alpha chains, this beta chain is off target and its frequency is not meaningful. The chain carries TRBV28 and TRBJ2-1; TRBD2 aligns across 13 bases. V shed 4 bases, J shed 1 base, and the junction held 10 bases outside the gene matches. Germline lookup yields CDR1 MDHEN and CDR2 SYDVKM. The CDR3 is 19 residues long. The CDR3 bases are TGTGCCAGCAGTTCCGGACTAGCGGGAGTCCCCAGGTCCTACAATGAGCAGTTCTTC. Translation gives CASSSGLAGVPRSYNEQFF.

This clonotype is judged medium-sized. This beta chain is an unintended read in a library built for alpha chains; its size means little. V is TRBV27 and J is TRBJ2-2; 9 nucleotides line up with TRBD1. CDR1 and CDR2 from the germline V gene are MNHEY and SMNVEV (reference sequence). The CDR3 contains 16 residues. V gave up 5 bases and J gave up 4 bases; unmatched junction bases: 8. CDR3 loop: CASSINRGLTTGELFF. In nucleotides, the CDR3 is TGTGCCAGCAGTATAAACAGGGGGCTAACCACCGGGGAGCTGTTTTTT.

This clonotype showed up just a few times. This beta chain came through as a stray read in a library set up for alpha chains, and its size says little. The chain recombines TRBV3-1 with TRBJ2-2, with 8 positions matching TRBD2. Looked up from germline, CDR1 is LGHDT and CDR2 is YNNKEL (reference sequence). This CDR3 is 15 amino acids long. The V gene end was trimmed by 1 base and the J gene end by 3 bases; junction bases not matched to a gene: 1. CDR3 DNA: TGTGCCAGCAGCCAAGCACTAGCGGACACCGGGGAGCTGTTTTTT. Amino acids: CASSQALADTGELFF.

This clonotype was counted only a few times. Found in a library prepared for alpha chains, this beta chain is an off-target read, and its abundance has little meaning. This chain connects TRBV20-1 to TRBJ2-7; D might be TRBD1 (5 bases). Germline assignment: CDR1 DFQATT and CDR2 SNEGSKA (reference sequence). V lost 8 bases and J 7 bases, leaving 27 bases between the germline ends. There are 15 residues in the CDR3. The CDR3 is CSSELSEPGAREQYF. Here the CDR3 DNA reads TGCAGTTCGGAACTGTCTGAACCTGGGGCGAGGGAGCAGTACTTC.

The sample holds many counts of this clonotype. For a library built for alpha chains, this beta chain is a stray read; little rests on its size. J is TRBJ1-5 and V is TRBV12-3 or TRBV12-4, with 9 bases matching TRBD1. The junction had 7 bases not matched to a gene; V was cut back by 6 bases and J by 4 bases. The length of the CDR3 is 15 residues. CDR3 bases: TGTGCCAGCAGGATAGCGGGACAGGGTAATCAGCCCCAGCATTTT. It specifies CASRIAGQGNQPQHF.

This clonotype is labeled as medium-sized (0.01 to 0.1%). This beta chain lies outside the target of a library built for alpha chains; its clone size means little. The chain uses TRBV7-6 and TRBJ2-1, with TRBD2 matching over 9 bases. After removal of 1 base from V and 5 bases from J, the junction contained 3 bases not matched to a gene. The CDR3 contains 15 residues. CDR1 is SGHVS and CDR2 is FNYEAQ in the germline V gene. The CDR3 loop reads CASSLGAGGNNEQFF. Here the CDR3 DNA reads TGTGCCAGCAGCTTAGGGGCGGGAGGGAACAATGAGCAGTTCTTC.

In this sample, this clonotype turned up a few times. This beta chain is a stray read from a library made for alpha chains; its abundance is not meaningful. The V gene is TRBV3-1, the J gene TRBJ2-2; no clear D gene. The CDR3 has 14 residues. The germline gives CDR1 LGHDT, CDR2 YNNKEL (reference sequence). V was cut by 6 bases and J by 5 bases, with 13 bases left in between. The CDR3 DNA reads TGTGCCAGCAGACGGACCCGCGGAACCGGGGAGCTGTTTTTT. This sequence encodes CASRRTRGTGELFF.